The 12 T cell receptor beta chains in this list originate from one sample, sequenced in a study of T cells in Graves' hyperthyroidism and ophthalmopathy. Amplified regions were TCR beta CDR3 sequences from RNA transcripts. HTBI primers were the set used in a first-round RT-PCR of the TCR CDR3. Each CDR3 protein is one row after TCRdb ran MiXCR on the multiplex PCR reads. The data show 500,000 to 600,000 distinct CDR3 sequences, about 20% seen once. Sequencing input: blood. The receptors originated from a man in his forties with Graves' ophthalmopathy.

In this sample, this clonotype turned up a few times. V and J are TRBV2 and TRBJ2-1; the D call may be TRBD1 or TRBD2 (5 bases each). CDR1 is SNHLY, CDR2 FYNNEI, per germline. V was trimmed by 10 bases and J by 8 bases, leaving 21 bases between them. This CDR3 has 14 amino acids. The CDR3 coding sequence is TGTGCCAACAACCGGGACCCCGCGGGCGATGAGCAGTTCTTC. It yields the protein CANNRDPAGDEQFF.

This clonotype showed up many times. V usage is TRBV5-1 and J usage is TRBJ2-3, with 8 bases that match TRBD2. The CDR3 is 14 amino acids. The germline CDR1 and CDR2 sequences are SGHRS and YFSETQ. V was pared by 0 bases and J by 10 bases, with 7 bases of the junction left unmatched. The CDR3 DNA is TGCGCCAGCAGCTTGGAAATAGCGGGGAGGGCGCAGTATTTT. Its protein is CASSLEIAGRAQYF.

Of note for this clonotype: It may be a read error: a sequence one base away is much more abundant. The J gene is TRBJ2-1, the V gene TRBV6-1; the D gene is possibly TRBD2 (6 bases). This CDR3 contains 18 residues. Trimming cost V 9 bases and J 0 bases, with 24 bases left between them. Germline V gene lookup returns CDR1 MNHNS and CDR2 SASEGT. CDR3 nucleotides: TGTGCCAGAACCGGTCATTTGGCGGGAACCAGCTCCTACAATGAGCAGTTCTTC. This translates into CARTGHLAGTSSYNEQFF.

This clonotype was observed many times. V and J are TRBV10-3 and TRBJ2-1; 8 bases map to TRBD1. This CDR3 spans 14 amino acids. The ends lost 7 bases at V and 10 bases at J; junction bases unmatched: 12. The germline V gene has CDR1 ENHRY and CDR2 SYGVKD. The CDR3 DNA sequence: TGTGCCATCAATGTAGGGGACAGGAGTCGGGAGCAGTTCTTC. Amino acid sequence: CAINVGDRSREQFF.

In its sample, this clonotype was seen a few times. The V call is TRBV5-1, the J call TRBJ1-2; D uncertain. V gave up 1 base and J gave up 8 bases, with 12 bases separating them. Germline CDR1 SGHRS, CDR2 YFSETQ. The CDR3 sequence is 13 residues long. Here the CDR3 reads CASSLWADEGYTF. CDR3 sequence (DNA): TGCGCCAGCAGCTTGTGGGCCGACGAGGGCTACACCTTC.

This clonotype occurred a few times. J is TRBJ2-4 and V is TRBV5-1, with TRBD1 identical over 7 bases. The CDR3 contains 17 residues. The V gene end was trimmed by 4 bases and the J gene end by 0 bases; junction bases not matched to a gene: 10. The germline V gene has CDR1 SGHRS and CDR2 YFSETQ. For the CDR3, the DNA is TGCGCCAGCAGCCGCCTGGGGACAGATCTAGCCAAAAACATTCAGTACTTC. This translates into CASSRLGTDLAKNIQYF.

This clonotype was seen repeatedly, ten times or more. The CDR3 DNA reads as TGTGCCAGCAGTCTGGGACTCCCCAGCAGCAATGAGCAGTTCTTC. Translated, it gives CASSLGLPSSNEQFF. The rearrangement links TRBV12-3 or TRBV12-4 to TRBJ2-1; weak D call: TRBD2 (6 bases). V lost 5 bases and J 6 bases, leaving 17 bases between the germline ends. The CDR3 length is 15 residues.

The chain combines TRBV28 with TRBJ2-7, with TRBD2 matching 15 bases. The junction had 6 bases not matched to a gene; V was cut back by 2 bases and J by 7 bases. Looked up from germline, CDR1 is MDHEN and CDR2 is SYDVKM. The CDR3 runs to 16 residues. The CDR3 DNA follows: TGTGCCAGCAGTTTAGCAGGACTAGCGGGGGGGCGAGAGCAGTACTTC. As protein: CASSLAGLAGGREQYF.

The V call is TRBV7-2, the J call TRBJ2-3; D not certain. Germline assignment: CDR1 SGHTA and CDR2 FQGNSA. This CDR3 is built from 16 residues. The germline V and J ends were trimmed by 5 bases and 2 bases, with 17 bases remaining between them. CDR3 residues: CASSPPPRTSTDTQYF. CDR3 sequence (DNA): TGTGCCAGCAGCCCACCCCCCCGGACCTCCACAGATACGCAGTATTTT.

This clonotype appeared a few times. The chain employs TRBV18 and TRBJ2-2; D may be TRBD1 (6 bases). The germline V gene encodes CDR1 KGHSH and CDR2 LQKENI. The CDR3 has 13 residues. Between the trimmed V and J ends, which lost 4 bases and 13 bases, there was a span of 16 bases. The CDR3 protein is CASSLSPRGGLFF. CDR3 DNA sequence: TGTGCCAGCTCACTCAGTCCCAGGGGCGGGCTGTTTTTT.

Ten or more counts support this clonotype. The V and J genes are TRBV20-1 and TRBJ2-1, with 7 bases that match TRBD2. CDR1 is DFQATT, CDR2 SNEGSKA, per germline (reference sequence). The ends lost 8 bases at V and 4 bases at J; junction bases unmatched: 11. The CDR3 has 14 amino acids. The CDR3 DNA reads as TGCAGTCCCCTCGGCGGGAGCCCTTACAATGAGCAGTTCTTC. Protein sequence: CSPLGGSPYNEQFF.

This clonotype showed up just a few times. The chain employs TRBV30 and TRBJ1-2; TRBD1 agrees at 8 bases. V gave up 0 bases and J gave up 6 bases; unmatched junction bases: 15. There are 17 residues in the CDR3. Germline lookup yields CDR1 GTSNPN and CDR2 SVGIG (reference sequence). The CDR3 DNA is TGTGCCTGGAGTGTAAAAGGCGGACAGGGAAGGGGAGATGGCTACACCTTC. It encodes CAWSVKGGQGRGDGYTF.